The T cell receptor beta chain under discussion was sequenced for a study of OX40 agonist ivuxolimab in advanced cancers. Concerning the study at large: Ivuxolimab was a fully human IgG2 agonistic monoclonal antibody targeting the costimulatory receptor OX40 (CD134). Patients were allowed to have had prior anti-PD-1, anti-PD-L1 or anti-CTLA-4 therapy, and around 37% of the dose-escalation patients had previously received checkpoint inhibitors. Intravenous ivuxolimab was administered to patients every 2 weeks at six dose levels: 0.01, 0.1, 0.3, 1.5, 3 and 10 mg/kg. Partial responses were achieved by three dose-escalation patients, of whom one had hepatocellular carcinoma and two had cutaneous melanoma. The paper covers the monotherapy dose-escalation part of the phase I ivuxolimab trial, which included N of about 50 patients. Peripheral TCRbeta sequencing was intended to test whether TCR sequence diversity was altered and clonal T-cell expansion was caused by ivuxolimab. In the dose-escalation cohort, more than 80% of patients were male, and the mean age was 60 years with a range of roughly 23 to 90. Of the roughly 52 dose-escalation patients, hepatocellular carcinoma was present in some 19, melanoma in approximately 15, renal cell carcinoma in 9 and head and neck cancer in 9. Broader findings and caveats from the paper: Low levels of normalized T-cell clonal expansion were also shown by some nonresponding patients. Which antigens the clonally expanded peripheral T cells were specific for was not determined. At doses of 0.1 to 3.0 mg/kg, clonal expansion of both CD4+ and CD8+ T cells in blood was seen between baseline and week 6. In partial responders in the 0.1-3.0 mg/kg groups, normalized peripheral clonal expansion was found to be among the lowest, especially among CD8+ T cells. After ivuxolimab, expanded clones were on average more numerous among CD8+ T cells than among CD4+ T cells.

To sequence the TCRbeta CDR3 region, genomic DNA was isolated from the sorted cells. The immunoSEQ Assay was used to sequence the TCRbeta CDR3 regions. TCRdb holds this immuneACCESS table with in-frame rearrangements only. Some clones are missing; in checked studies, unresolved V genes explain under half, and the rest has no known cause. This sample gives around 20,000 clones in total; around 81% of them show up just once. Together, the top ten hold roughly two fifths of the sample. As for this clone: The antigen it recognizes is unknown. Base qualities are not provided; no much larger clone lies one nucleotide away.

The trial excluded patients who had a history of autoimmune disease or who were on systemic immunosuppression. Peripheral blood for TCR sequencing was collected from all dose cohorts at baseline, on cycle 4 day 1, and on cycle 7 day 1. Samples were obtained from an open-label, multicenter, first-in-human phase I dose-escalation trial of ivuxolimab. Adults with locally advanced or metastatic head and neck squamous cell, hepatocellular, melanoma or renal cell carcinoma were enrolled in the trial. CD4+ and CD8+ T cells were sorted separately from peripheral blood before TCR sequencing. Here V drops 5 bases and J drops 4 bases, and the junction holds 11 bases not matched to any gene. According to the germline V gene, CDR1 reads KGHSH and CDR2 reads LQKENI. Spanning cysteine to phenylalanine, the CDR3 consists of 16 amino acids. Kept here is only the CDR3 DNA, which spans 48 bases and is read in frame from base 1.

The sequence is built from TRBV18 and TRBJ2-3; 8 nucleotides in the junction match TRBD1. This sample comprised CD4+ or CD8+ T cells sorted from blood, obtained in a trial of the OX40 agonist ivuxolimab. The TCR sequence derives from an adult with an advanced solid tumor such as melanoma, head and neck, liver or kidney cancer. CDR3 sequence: CASSSEKDRVADTQYF. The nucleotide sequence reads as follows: TGTGCCAGCTCATCCGAGAAGGACAGGGTGGCAGATACGCAGTATTTT.